This T cell receptor (beta chain) was obtained from a study of molecular identifiers for immune sequencing clone quantification. General study points: Detectable among some 950,000 naive cells, according to reports, was Jurkat TCR RNA spiked in from one cell. Clonotypes topping 20 RNA copies carried over 98% of effector molecules but under 1% of naive ones.

Library preparation followed earlier protocols using designated TCR primers. TCRdb ran MiXCR on the PCR reads and lists one entry per CDR3 protein. Of about 63,000 distinct CDR3 sequences in the sample, 15% to 20% are singletons; the top ten hold more than 1.3%. CD8+CD4-CCR7+CD45RA+ sorting gave the naive CD8 T cells. Trimming removed 6 bases at V and 3 bases at J, with 8 bases between. This CDR3 has 12 amino acids. Germline assignment: CDR1 MGHDK and CDR2 SYGVNS. With respect to this clonotype: Antigen: not known.

The chain employs TRBV25-1 and TRBJ1-2; D is uncertain. This receptor was obtained from a human donor in good health. Some libraries in this study had Jurkat cell RNA spiked in. The sequenced sample consisted of naive CD8+ T cells from blood, with Jurkat cell RNA spiked in. Stated subset: FACS-sorted CD8+CD4-CCR7+CD45RA+ naive T cells. This chain's CDR3 is CASRTGDYGYTF. CDR3 nucleotide sequence: TGTGCCAGCAGAACGGGAGACTATGGCTACACCTTC.